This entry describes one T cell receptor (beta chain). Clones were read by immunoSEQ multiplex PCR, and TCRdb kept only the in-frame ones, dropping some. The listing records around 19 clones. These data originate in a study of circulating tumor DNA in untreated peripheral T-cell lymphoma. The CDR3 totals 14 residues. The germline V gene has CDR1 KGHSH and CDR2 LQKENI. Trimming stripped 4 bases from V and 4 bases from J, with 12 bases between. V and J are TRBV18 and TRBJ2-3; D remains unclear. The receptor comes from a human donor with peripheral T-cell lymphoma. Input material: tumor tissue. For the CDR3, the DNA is TGTGCCAGCTCACTGATAACGAAACCAGATACGCAGTATTTT. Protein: CASSLITKPDTQYF. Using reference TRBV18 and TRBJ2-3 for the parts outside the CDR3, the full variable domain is NAGVMQNPRHLVRRRGQEARLRCSPMKGHSHVYWYRQLPEEGLKFMVYLQKENIIDESGMPKERFSAEFPKEGPSILRIQQVVRGDSAAYFCASSLITKPDTQYFGPGTRLTVL.